The 3 T cell receptor beta chains reported below all come from one sample, sequenced in a study of T cell clones after liver transplantation. TCRdb keeps only in-frame clones here, not all; method: immunoSEQ multiplex PCR. This sample yields more than 20,000 clones, of which 78% are seen a single time; roughly a third belongs to the top ten. The sequences come from CD8+ T cells from blood, collected 54 months after liver transplant. Receptors originate from a human patient who received a liver transplant. Part of the T cell pool may stem from the graft donor.

V is TRBV10-2 and J is TRBJ2-2, with 7 positions matching TRBD1. J gave up 5 bases and V 8 bases, and 8 bases lay outside the gene matches. The CDR3 totals 14 residues. The germline gives CDR1 WSHSY, CDR2 SAAADI. DNA for the CDR3: TGCGCCAGCCTTTACGGGACAGAAACCGGGGAGCTGTTTTTT. It specifies CASLYGTETGELFF.

The chain uses TRBV7-8 and TRBJ2-4, with D hard to call. The germline CDR1 and CDR2 sequences are SGHVS and FQNEAQ. Trimming took off 5 bases at V and 0 bases at J, with 11 bases between the two ends. The CDR3 extends over 15 amino acids. The CDR3 here is CASSPKLLAKNIQYF. Here the CDR3 DNA reads TGTGCCAGCAGCCCTAAGTTGTTAGCCAAAAACATTCAGTACTTC.

The V and J genes are TRBV30 and TRBJ2-7; perhaps TRBD1 as D (5 bases). CDR1 is GTSNPN, CDR2 SVGIG, per germline (reference sequence). Trimming removed 0 bases from V and 3 bases from J, with 9 bases in between. The CDR3 consists of 13 residues. Written as DNA, the CDR3 is TGTGCCTGGAGTGTCCCAGGGCGCTACGAGCAGTACTTC. It encodes CAWSVPGRYEQYF.